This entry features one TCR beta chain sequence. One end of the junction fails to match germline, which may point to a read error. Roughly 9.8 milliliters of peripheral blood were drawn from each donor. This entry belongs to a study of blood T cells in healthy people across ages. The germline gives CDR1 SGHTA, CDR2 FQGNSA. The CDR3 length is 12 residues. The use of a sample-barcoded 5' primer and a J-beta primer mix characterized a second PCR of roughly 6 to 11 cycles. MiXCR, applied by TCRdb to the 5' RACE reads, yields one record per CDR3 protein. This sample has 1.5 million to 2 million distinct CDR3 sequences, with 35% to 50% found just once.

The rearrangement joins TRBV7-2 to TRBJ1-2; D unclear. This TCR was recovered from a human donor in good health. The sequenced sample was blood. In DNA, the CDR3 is TGTGCCAGCAGCTACAATAACTATGACTACACCTTC. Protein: CASSYNNYDYTF.